This is a list of T cell receptor beta chains from one sample in a study of blood T cell repertoires in COVID-19. Only in-frame clones appear in the TCRdb table, and some are missing; sequencing was by immunoSEQ multiplex PCR. The sample lists 150,000 to 200,000 clones, more than 75% occurring once. Sequencing was performed on peripheral blood. The receptor set was obtained from a human donor in a cohort sampled during active COVID-19. CDR3s include the opening cysteine and the closing phenylalanine or tryptophan. A D gene is named only where the DNA matches it firmly. Only some rows state a clone size, as once, few, many or a class for expanded clones.

d_gene	v_gene	j_gene	abundance	CDR3aa	CDR3nt
-	TRBV5-1	TRBJ1-1	-	CASSLAPGGAVNTEAFF	TGCGCCAGCAGCTTGGCCCCCGGGGGGGCGGTGAACACTGAAGCTTTCTTT
-	TRBV19	TRBJ2-1	-	CASSISRVYNEQFF	TGTGCCAGTAGTATATCAAGAGTCTACAATGAGCAGTTCTTC
-	TRBV6-5	TRBJ2-7	-	CASRSGSRFYEQYF	TGTGCCAGCAGGTCAGGGTCCCGGTTCTACGAGCAGTACTTC
-	TRBV4-1	TRBJ2-7	-	CASSQDWGDSYEQYF	TGCGCCAGCAGCCAAGATTGGGGGGACTCCTACGAGCAGTACTTC
TRBD2	TRBV3-1/TRBV3-2	TRBJ2-3	-	CASARTSGTDTQYF	TGTGCCAGCGCGCGGACTAGCGGGACAGATACGCAGTATTTT
TRBD1	TRBV15	TRBJ2-7	once	CATSRESGQGVYEQYF	TGTGCCACCAGCAGAGAGTCGGGACAGGGCGTATACGAGCAGTACTTC
TRBD1	TRBV10-2	TRBJ2-2	few	CASRLRTGNTGELFF	TGCGCCAGCAGATTAAGGACAGGGAACACCGGGGAGCTGTTTTTT
TRBD1	TRBV3-1/TRBV3-2	TRBJ1-6	-	CASSLHRDRVNSPLHF	TGTGCCAGCAGCCTTCACCGGGACAGGGTTAATTCACCCCTCCACTTT
TRBD1	TRBV19	TRBJ1-2	-	CASTGTATEPNRYTF	TGTGCCAGTACCGGGACAGCCACTGAGCCTAATCGCTACACCTTC
TRBD2	TRBV7-2	TRBJ2-7	-	CASSLSGGGVRDEQYF	TGTGCCAGCAGCTTATCCGGCGGGGGGGTGCGGGACGAGCAGTACTTC
TRBD2	TRBV15	TRBJ2-7	-	CATSRRGGTLYEQYF	TGTGCCACCAGCAGGCGGGGGGGTACCCTCTACGAGCAGTACTTC